These 29 T cell receptor beta chains came from one sample sequenced in a study of T cell repertoires in cytomegalovirus infection (dated by TCRdb to the late 2010s). These receptors have no identified antigens. Sequencing used an Illumina HiSeq 1500. In-frame beta chains were kept once TCRdb had trimmed the public reads at Q25 with fastp and called clones with MiXCR. Each entry merges the rows of one CDR3 protein and shows their most common DNA and genes. This sample gives approximately 910,000 distinct CDR3 sequences in total; around 31% of them show up just once. The leading ten clones occupy around an eighth of the sample. The treatment or condition tag for this specimen amounts to: in vitro stimulation with specific CMV peptide epitopes to enrich CMV-specific T cells. The sample here was cultured CD8+ T cells from PBMCs, taken from culture after CMV antigen stimulation. Every receptor here comes from a human donor in good health (CMV status not recorded). Some clones in this sample may be carry-over from other donors' samples.

This chain joins TRBV5-6 and TRBJ2-3; D remains unclear. There are 16 residues in the CDR3. The V gene's germline CDR1 is SGHDT and CDR2 YYEEEE. Trimming pared 4 bases from V and 2 bases from J, leaving 17 bases between. CDR3 coding DNA: TGTGCCAGCAGCAGTACCACCGGCTACTACACAGATACGCAGTATTTT. Translated, it gives CASSSTTGYYTDTQYF.

The chain carries TRBV7-6 and TRBJ2-3; 14 bases are shared with TRBD2. V lost 5 bases to trimming and J lost 5 bases; unmatched junction nucleotides: 6. The V gene's germline CDR1 is SGHVS and CDR2 FNYEAQ. The length of the CDR3 is 16 residues. The DNA of the CDR3 is TGTGCCAGCAGCAAGGGACTAGCGGGGGTAGGAGATACGCAGTATTTT. Its protein is CASSKGLAGVGDTQYF.

This clonotype was counted a few times. The V call is TRBV25-1, the J call TRBJ2-3, with TRBD2 identical over 8 bases. V was clipped by 8 bases and J by 4 bases; unmatched bases: 8. In germline, CDR1 is MGHDK, CDR2 SYGVNS. The CDR3 spans 14 residues. CDR3 DNA sequence: TGTGCCAGCTGTCCGGGACTAGTATCAGATACGCAGTATTTT. It is translated as CASCPGLVSDTQYF.

The chain couples TRBV29-1 to TRBJ2-7; D is undetermined. The germline gives CDR1 SQVTM, CDR2 ANQGSEA. The CDR3 sequence is 11 residues long. V was pared by 0 bases and J by 4 bases, with 4 bases between. CDR3 DNA: TGCAGCGTTGAAGATTATTACGAGCAGTACTTC. Its translation is CSVEDYYEQYF.

This clonotype was picked up many times. The CDR3 loop is CASSYLSGGATDTQYF. CDR3 DNA: TGTGCCAGCAGCTACCTTAGCGGGGGGGCCACAGATACGCAGTATTTT. The rearrangement joins TRBV7-6 to TRBJ2-3; 11 positions agree with TRBD2. CDR1 is SGHVS and CDR2 is FNYEAQ in the germline V gene. V dropped 4 bases and J dropped 2; count of bases not matched to a gene: 5. The CDR3 extends over 16 amino acids.

CDR3 sequence: CAIRGVYGYTF. In nucleotides, the CDR3 is TGTGCCATCAGGGGAGTCTATGGCTACACCTTC. The V call is TRBV10-3, the J call TRBJ1-2; no clear D. Trimming shortened V by 6 bases and J by 4 bases, and 6 bases separated the two germline ends. This CDR3 spans 11 amino acids. The germline gives CDR1 ENHRY, CDR2 SYGVKD.

The chain recombines TRBV2 with TRBJ1-1; 7 positions match TRBD1. The CDR3 has 13 residues. CDR1 is SNHLY, CDR2 FYNNEI, per germline. V lost 6 bases and J lost 4; bases outside the gene matches: 5. CDR3 nucleotide sequence: TGTGCCAGCAGGACAGGGACCGCCACTGAAGCTTTCTTT. Encoded protein: CASRTGTATEAFF.

The rearrangement uses TRBV27 and TRBJ1-2; D is ambiguous. Germline V gene sequence: CDR1 MNHEY, CDR2 SMNVEV (reference sequence). Trimming pared 2 bases from V and 5 bases from J, leaving 9 bases between. This CDR3 region has 13 residues. The CDR3 DNA follows: TGTGCCAGCAGTTTAGGTCCGGGTTATGGCTACACCTTC. Amino acids: CASSLGPGYGYTF.

The chain has TRBV6-1 and TRBJ2-5; either TRBD1 or TRBD2 may fit D (5 bases each). The CDR3 runs 14 residues. Per germline, CDR1 MNHNS and CDR2 SASEGT. With 4 bases removed from V and 5 bases from J, the gap between germline ends came to 14 bases. Here the CDR3 reads CASSAGPYWETQYF. CDR3 DNA sequence: TGTGCCAGCAGTGCGGGGCCTTATTGGGAGACCCAGTACTTC.

This chain joins TRBV11-3 and TRBJ1-4; D is uncertain. V lost 3 bases and J 3 bases, leaving 11 bases between the germline ends. Germline CDR1 and CDR2: SGHNT and YENEEA. The CDR3 totals 15 residues. The CDR3, as DNA: TGTGCCAGCAGCTTGGGCTACGGCCCTAATGAAAAACTGTTTTTT. Protein sequence: CASSLGYGPNEKLFF.

This clonotype was seen more than once but under ten times. The chain couples TRBV10-3 to TRBJ2-5; no clear D. V was shortened by 1 base and J by 3 bases, with 6 bases between the two germline ends. CDR3 size: 13 residues. The germline V gene has CDR1 ENHRY and CDR2 SYGVKD. The CDR3 nucleotides read TGTGCCATCAGTGAGTTGGCGGAAGAGACCCAGTACTTC. It is translated as CAISELAEETQYF.

This clonotype was seen ten or more times. The CDR3 reads CASSYQERGSSYNSPLHF. Here the CDR3 DNA reads TGTGCCAGCAGCTATCAAGAACGGGGCAGCTCCTATAATTCACCCCTCCACTTT. The J gene is TRBJ1-6, the V gene TRBV7-2; weak D call: TRBD1 (5 bases). V was trimmed by 4 bases and J by 0 bases, leaving 16 bases between them. The CDR3 sequence is 18 residues long. CDR1 and CDR2 (germline): SGHTA, FQGNSA.

This clonotype was detected many times. The CDR3: CASSTGQLTDTQYF. In DNA form, the CDR3 reads TGTGCCAGCAGCACGGGACAGCTCACAGATACGCAGTATTTT. The rearrangement joins TRBV7-9 to TRBJ2-3; 7 bases agree with TRBD1. Germline V gives CDR1 SEHNR, CDR2 FQNEAQ (reference sequence). V lost 5 bases to trimming and J lost 2 bases; unmatched junction nucleotides: 4. The CDR3 totals 14 residues.

This clonotype was observed a handful of times. The chain combines TRBV19 with TRBJ1-1; 9 bases line up with TRBD1. With V trimmed by 4 bases and J by 1 base, 4 bases remained unmatched. The CDR3 loop spans 15 amino acids. Germline V gene sequence: CDR1 LNHDA, CDR2 SQIVND (reference sequence). The chain's CDR3 is CASSNGQGPNTEAFF. Written as DNA, the CDR3 is TGTGCCAGTAGTAATGGACAGGGGCCGAACACTGAAGCTTTCTTT.

This clonotype was seen repeatedly, ten times or more. The chain employs TRBV7-2 and TRBJ2-3, with 10 bases matching TRBD2. V shed 4 bases and J 1 base; nucleotides not matched to a gene: 5. This CDR3 spans 16 amino acids. Germline V lookup: CDR1 SGHTA, CDR2 FQGNSA. The CDR3 sequence: CASSSGLAEGTDTQYF. The CDR3 DNA follows: TGTGCCAGCAGCTCTGGACTAGCGGAGGGCACAGATACGCAGTATTTT.

The chain links TRBV7-9 to TRBJ1-3; D is perhaps TRBD1 (5 bases). Trimming removed 5 bases from V and 4 bases from J, with 15 bases in between. Per the germline V gene, CDR1 is SEHNR and CDR2 is FQNEAQ (reference sequence). This CDR3 region has 15 residues. The CDR3 loop is CASSPGATGGNTIYF. The CDR3 bases are TGTGCCAGCAGCCCCGGGGCGACGGGGGGAAACACCATATATTTT.

This clonotype was seen just once. In nucleotides, the CDR3 is TGTGCCAGCCGAGGAGGGACCCTAAGAGAGGGCTACACCTTC. This gives the protein CASRGGTLREGYTF. The chain uses TRBV18 and TRBJ1-2; D is possibly TRBD1 (5 bases). Germline V lookup: CDR1 KGHSH, CDR2 LQKENI. This CDR3 has 14 residues. Trimming left V 8 bases short and J 8 bases short, with 21 bases between.

This clonotype has only one observation. One end of the junction does not line up with germline, which may come from a read error. The rearrangement uses TRBV23-1 and TRBJ2-2; a weak D match, TRBD2 (6 bases). TRBV23-1 is identified as an open reading frame with a role that is uncertain. This CDR3 spans 17 amino acids. CDR3 loop: CASSQSGGFGNTGELFF. CDR3 DNA: TGCGCCAGCAGTCAATCAGGAGGGTTCGGGAACACTGGGGAGCTGTTTTTT.

This clonotype was seen only a few times. V and J are TRBV9 and TRBJ2-5; 10 nucleotides align to TRBD1. Per germline, CDR1 SGDLS and CDR2 YYNGEE. The V segment lost 4 bases and the J segment 5 bases; nucleotides outside the gene matches: 8. The CDR3 has 15 amino acids. The CDR3 bases are TGTGCCAGCAGCACCCTAGGACAGGGGGAGGAGACCCAGTACTTC. As protein: CASSTLGQGEETQYF.

The gene calls are TRBV9 and TRBJ2-1, with a weak D call TRBD2 (6 bases). V dropped 3 bases and J dropped 0 bases, with 16 bases sitting between them. This CDR3 spans 17 amino acids. The V gene's germline CDR1 is SGDLS and CDR2 YYNGEE. CDR3 protein: CASSAGGRPSSYNEQFF. The CDR3 DNA follows: TGTGCCAGCAGCGCCGGGGGTCGGCCGAGCTCCTACAATGAGCAGTTCTTC.

In its sample, this clonotype was seen many times. The chain recombines TRBV11-2 with TRBJ2-1, with a tentative D call TRBD2 (5 bases). The germline V gene encodes CDR1 SGHAT and CDR2 FQNNGV. V lost 3 bases and J 3 bases, leaving 6 bases between the germline ends. The CDR3 spans 13 residues. The CDR3 here is CASSFRDYNEQFF. CDR3 sequence (DNA): TGTGCCAGCAGCTTCCGGGACTACAATGAGCAGTTCTTC.

In this sample, this clonotype turned up many times. This chain uses TRBV12-3 or TRBV12-4 with TRBJ2-7, with TRBD2 matching 9 bases. There are 15 residues in the CDR3. With V trimmed by 6 bases and J by 2 bases, 8 bases remained unmatched. CDR3 in amino acids: CASSPEVAGAYEQYF. The DNA of the CDR3 is TGTGCCAGCAGCCCCGAAGTAGCGGGAGCCTACGAGCAGTACTTC.

To note about this clonotype: This clone may be a read error of a much larger clone one base away. The chain combines TRBV7-9 with TRBJ2-5; tentatively, D is TRBD1 or TRBD2 (7 bases each). The V end was cut by 5 bases, the J end by 2 bases, with 18 bases between. Germline-derived CDR1 and CDR2 are SEHNR and FQNEAQ (reference sequence). The CDR3 covers 16 residues. CDR3: CASSRREDRKQETQYF. The DNA of the CDR3 is TGTGCCAGCAGCAGACGGGAGGACAGGAAGCAAGAGACCCAGTACTTC.

This clonotype has just a few counts. This sequence joins TRBV2 and TRBJ2-2; either TRBD1 or TRBD2 may supply D (5 bases each). V was pared by 7 bases and J by 1 base, with 16 bases between. CDR1 and CDR2 (germline): SNHLY, FYNNEI. This CDR3 spans 16 amino acids. As DNA, the CDR3 is TGTGCCAGCAACCTCCGGGACCTACTGAACACCGGGGAGCTGTTTTTT. Translating it yields CASNLRDLLNTGELFF.

This clonotype was seen many times. The CDR3 spells CASSLAGFGRVRGYTF. The CDR3 region has the DNA TGTGCCAGCAGCTTAGCGGGGTTCGGCAGGGTACGCGGCTACACCTTC. The V gene is TRBV7-8, the J gene TRBJ1-2, with D perhaps TRBD1 (5 bases). CDR1 SGHVS and CDR2 FQNEAQ come from the germline V gene. This CDR3 comprises 16 residues. The V end was cut by 0 bases, the J end by 8 bases, with 19 bases between.

Only a few counts were recorded for this clonotype. The chain has TRBV12-3 or TRBV12-4 and TRBJ2-1; 8 bases line up with TRBD2. V was pared by 8 bases and J by 4 bases, with 1 base of the junction left unmatched. The CDR3 contains 12 residues. As DNA, the CDR3 is TGTGCCAGCCAGCGGGGGTACAATGAGCAGTTCTTC. Translation: CASQRGYNEQFF.

This clonotype was counted a single time. The chain carries TRBV9 and TRBJ2-5; 9 bases agree with TRBD1. The germline V gene has CDR1 SGDLS and CDR2 YYNGEE. This CDR3 has 15 amino acids. V shed 3 bases, J shed 2 bases, and the junction held 5 bases outside the gene matches. CDR3 loop: CASSATGGPQETQYF. The CDR3 DNA follows: TGTGCCAGCAGCGCGACAGGGGGACCTCAAGAGACCCAGTACTTC.

The chain has TRBV12-3 or TRBV12-4 and TRBJ2-1; unclear D gene. The CDR3 extends over 14 amino acids. V was cut by 5 bases and J by 9 bases, with 17 bases left in between. DNA of the CDR3: TGTGCCAGCAGTCGGCTGAAGCCGTCGGGTGAGCAGTTCTTC. It yields the protein CASSRLKPSGEQFF.

There are a few counts of this clonotype. V is TRBV6-1 and J is TRBJ2-1; 14 bases agree with TRBD2. Germline loops: CDR1 MNHNS, CDR2 SASEGT. Trimming at V came to 8 bases and at J to 9 bases, leaving 6 bases not matched to a gene. The CDR3 spans 14 residues. CDR3 bases: TGTGCCAGCCTTGGACTAGCGGGGGGAGGTGAGCAGTTCTTC. Amino acid sequence: CASLGLAGGGEQFF.